These 10 T cell receptor beta chains were sequenced from one sample in a study of type 1 and type 2 diabetes patients. Amplification started from genomic DNA. Amplification of the beta chain CDR3 used 30 forward and 13 reverse multiplex primers. TCRdb redid the calling of the multiplex PCR reads with MiXCR, one entry per CDR3 protein. There are 270,000 or so distinct CDR3 sequences in the sample; 47% occur only once, and around 15% lies in the top ten. The sequenced sample consisted of peripheral blood mononuclear cells (PBMCs). The receptors derive from a man younger than 30 with type 2 diabetes.

About this clonotype: Here the CDR3 omits its conserved ending phenylalanine or tryptophan, so a read error is the likely source. The gene calls are TRBV6-6 and TRBJ1-1; D is possibly TRBD1 (6 bases). CDR3 length: 14 amino acids. The germline V and J ends were trimmed by 9 bases and 4 bases, with 18 bases remaining between them. Germline-derived CDR1 and CDR2 are MNHNY and SVGAGI (reference sequence). The CDR3 DNA follows: TGTGCCAGTAGTCCAAACAGGGTAGCCACTGAAGCTTTCTCT. Its protein is CASSPNRVATEAFS.

This clonotype was seen a few times. The chain carries TRBV5-1 and TRBJ2-7, with D perhaps TRBD2 (7 bases). The ends were cut back, 2 bases at V and 6 bases at J, with 15 bases in the middle. Germline V gene data show CDR1 as SGHRS and CDR2 as YFSETQ. The CDR3 is made up of 14 amino acids. The CDR3 DNA reads TGCGCCAGCAGCTTAGGGGGGGGGACGCGCGAGCAGTACTTC. Amino acid sequence: CASSLGGGTREQYF. The full variable domain, in which reference TRBV5-1 and TRBJ2-7 provide the parts outside the CDR3, is KAGVTQTPRYLIKTRGQQVTLSCSPISGHRSVSWYQQTPGQGLQFLFEYFSETQRNKGNFPGRFSGRQFSNSRSEMNVSTLELGDSALYLCASSLGGGTREQYFGPGTRLTVT.

The chain combines TRBV20-1 with TRBJ2-5; 7 bases are a match to TRBD1. Germline assignment: CDR1 DFQATT and CDR2 SNEGSKA (reference sequence). The CDR3 is 12 amino acids. Trimming removed 7 bases from V and 5 bases from J; junction bases left unmatched: 7. The CDR3 DNA follows: TGCAGTGGCACCCCACAGGGGGAGACCCAGTACTTC. Its protein is CSGTPQGETQYF.

V usage is TRBV6-5 and J usage is TRBJ1-2; D is uncertain. The CDR3 has 15 amino acids. The V end lost 5 bases, the J end lost 2 bases, and 15 bases lay between the germline ends. CDR1 is MNHEY, CDR2 SVGAGI, per germline. CDR3 DNA: TGTGCCAGCAGTGAAGTCGGAGGAACCAACTATGGCTACACCTTC. Translation gives CASSEVGGTNYGYTF.

As DNA, the CDR3 is TGCAGTGCTAGCAGGGAGGGCACTGAAGCTTTCTTT. It encodes CSASREGTEAFF. The chain combines TRBV20-1 with TRBJ1-1; weak D call: TRBD1 (5 bases). Germline CDR1 is DFQATT and CDR2 is SNEGSKA (reference sequence). V was shortened by 3 bases and J by 4 bases, with 9 bases between the two germline ends. CDR3 length: 12 amino acids.

This rearrangement joins TRBV4-3 to TRBJ2-7; 15 nucleotides align to TRBD2. This CDR3 region has 18 residues. Germline assignment: CDR1 LGHNA and CDR2 YSLEER. V was pared by 9 bases and J by 2 bases, with 14 bases of the junction left unmatched. The CDR3 spells CARPQAGLAGGYTYEQYF. The CDR3 DNA reads as TGCGCCAGGCCACAGGCGGGACTAGCGGGGGGCTACACCTACGAGCAGTACTTC.

V gene TRBV2 combines with J gene TRBJ2-7; 8 bases are a match to TRBD1. From germline, CDR1 is SNHLY and CDR2 FYNNEI. Unmatched junction bases numbered 5, after V lost 6 bases and J lost 1 base. The CDR3 is 14 amino acids. The CDR3 DNA sequence: TGTGCCAGCAGGACGACAGGGGTATCCTACGAGCAGTACTTC. Amino acids: CASRTTGVSYEQYF.

This clonotype was found a few times. The chain is built from TRBV19 and TRBJ1-6, with D possibly matching TRBD1 (5 bases). The CDR3 extends over 15 amino acids. The germline gives CDR1 LNHDA, CDR2 SQIVND (reference sequence). Trimming removed 3 bases from V and 7 bases from J, with 13 bases in between. CDR3 region: CASSMEAGQNSPLHF. The CDR3 nucleotides read TGTGCCAGTAGTATGGAGGCAGGGCAAAATTCACCCCTCCACTTT.

CDR3: CSANGAGGIREKLFF. CDR3 nucleotides: TGCAGCGCAAACGGCGCAGGGGGCATTCGGGAAAAACTGTTTTTT. The chain employs TRBV29-1 and TRBJ1-4; 8 nucleotides match TRBD1. J lost 8 bases, V lost 7 bases, and 15 bases had no gene match. Germline V gene lookup returns CDR1 SQVTM and CDR2 ANQGSEA. CDR3 length: 15 residues.

This clonotype was observed a handful of times. The chain combines TRBV4-1 with TRBJ2-1, with a possible D match to TRBD2 (7 bases). The germline V gene encodes CDR1 MGHRA and CDR2 YSYEKL. The germline V and J ends were trimmed by 4 bases and 4 bases, with 26 bases remaining between them. This CDR3 is built from 19 residues. This CDR3 is CASSRTILGGLDTYNEQFF. The CDR3 nucleotides read TGCGCCAGCAGCCGAACGATACTCGGGGGGCTCGATACTTACAATGAGCAGTTCTTC.